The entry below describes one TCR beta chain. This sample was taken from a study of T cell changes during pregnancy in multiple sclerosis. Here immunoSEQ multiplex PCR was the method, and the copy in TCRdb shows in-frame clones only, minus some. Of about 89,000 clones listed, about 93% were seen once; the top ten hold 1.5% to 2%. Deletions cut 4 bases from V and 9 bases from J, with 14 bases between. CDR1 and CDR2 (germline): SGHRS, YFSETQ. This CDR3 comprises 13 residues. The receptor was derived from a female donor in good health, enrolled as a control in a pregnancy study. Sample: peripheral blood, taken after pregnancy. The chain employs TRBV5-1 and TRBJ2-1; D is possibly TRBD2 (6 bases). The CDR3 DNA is TGCGCCAGCAGCCGCACGAGGACTATTGAGCAGTTCTTC. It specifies CASSRTRTIEQFF.